What follows are 18 T cell receptor beta chains derived from one specimen sequenced in a study of regulatory T cells in long-lasting Graves disease. Building the TCR beta libraries relied on iRepertoire HTBI primers, and CDR3 regions underwent Arm-PCR. TCRdb processed the multiplex PCR reads anew with MiXCR; each CDR3 protein has one entry. The sample includes 300,000 to 400,000 distinct CDR3 sequences, around 17% of them seen just once. The sample's time point: newly diagnosed GD, antithyroid drugs for less than 3 months. Extracted RNA from PBMCs served as the source of the TCR library. The same sample was also studied in work on T cells in Graves' hyperthyroidism and ophthalmopathy.

Sample: peripheral blood mononuclear cells (PBMCs), taken at new diagnosis, from a patient treated with antithyroid drugs. These receptors were collected from a man between 35 and 55 years old with Graves disease.

This clonotype was counted only a few times. The chain uses TRBV7-9 and TRBJ1-3; possible D gene TRBD1, 6 bases. This CDR3 is 15 amino acids long. V lost 2 bases to trimming and J lost 4 bases, with 12 bases between them. CDR1 is SEHNR, CDR2 FQNEAQ, per germline (reference sequence). This CDR3 is CASSLRQGSGNTIYF. DNA of the CDR3: TGTGCCAGCAGCTTACGCCAGGGGTCCGGAAACACCATATATTTT.

The rearrangement links TRBV10-2 to TRBJ2-3, with 11 bases that match TRBD2. The CDR3 is made up of 13 amino acids. Germline CDR1 reads WSHSY; CDR2 reads SAAADI. V lost 8 bases, J lost 5 bases, and 3 bases stayed unmatched. The CDR3 nucleotides read TGCGCCAGCTTGACTAGCGGGGTAGATACGCAGTATTTT. This gives the protein CASLTSGVDTQYF.

Concerning this clonotype itself: This CDR3 fails to terminate in the conserved phenylalanine or tryptophan, so it likely reflects a read error. This sequence joins TRBV20-1 and TRBJ1-5; D is undetermined. There are 13 residues in the CDR3. Trimming stripped 0 bases from V and 9 bases from J, with 12 bases between. Per germline, CDR1 DFQATT and CDR2 SNEGSKA (reference sequence). CDR3 coding DNA: TGCAGTGCTAGAGAGGTGGCTCCTCGGCCCCAGCATCTT. Its protein product is CSAREVAPRPQHL.

The genes are TRBV20-1 and TRBJ2-1; D not certain. V shed 5 bases and J shed 3 bases, with 14 bases lying between them. The CDR3 has 14 residues. Looked up from germline, CDR1 is DFQATT and CDR2 is SNEGSKA (reference sequence). CDR3 nucleotide sequence: TGCAGTGCTCAGTTTGGCGGAAACTACAATGAGCAGTTCTTC. It translates to CSAQFGGNYNEQFF.

The chain has TRBV19 and TRBJ1-5; no reliable D call. The CDR3 loop spans 15 amino acids. Germline V lookup: CDR1 LNHDA, CDR2 SQIVND (reference sequence). The ends were cut back, 1 base at V and 1 base at J, with 8 bases in the middle. CDR3 residues: CASSIATVSNQPQHF. DNA for the CDR3: TGTGCCAGTAGTATAGCGACGGTGAGCAATCAGCCCCAGCATTTT.

This clonotype was observed at least ten times. V and J are TRBV20-1 and TRBJ2-4; 7 bases fit TRBD1. Germline V lookup: CDR1 DFQATT, CDR2 SNEGSKA (reference sequence). The V gene end was trimmed by 6 bases and the J gene end by 9 bases; junction bases not matched to a gene: 11. This CDR3 comprises 13 residues. CDR3 in DNA: TGCAGTGCGGACAGACAGGGCGTAAGCATTCAGTACTTC. Its protein is CSADRQGVSIQYF.

Of note for this clonotype: A read error is possible here, since a much larger clone lies one base away. This chain joins TRBV29-1 and TRBJ2-7; D possibly corresponds to TRBD1 (5 bases). Germline CDR1 SQVTM, CDR2 ANQGSEA. The CDR3 runs 13 residues. Here the CDR3 DNA reads TGCAGTGCTAGACCAGGGATCTCCTACGAGCAGTACTTC. The encoded protein is CSARPGISYEQYF.

The J gene is TRBJ1-1, the V gene TRBV25-1; D may be TRBD1 (5 bases). The germline V gene has CDR1 MGHDK and CDR2 SYGVNS. Trimming removed 7 bases from V and 8 bases from J, with 14 bases in between. This CDR3 comprises 12 residues. The CDR3 region has the DNA TGTGCCAGCACGGGACGACGGGAAGAAGCTTTCTTT. It translates to CASTGRREEAFF.

This clonotype was observed a handful of times. The chain employs TRBV29-1 and TRBJ2-4, with a tentative D call TRBD2 (6 bases). CDR3 length equals 12 residues. V dropped 3 bases and J dropped 8 bases, with 11 bases sitting between them. CDR1 and CDR2 from the germline V gene are SQVTM and ANQGSEA. The CDR3 DNA reads TGCAGCGTTGACGCAGGAGGGGACATTCAGTACTTC. Translated: CSVDAGGDIQYF.

This clonotype was counted at least ten times. The chain carries TRBV20-1 and TRBJ2-3, with a weak D call TRBD2 (7 bases). CDR3 length: 14 residues. Germline-derived CDR1 and CDR2 are DFQATT and SNEGSKA (reference sequence). V was shortened by 5 bases and J by 4 bases, with 16 bases between the two germline ends. The CDR3 is CSAGGGGGADTQYF. The CDR3 coding sequence is TGCAGTGCTGGAGGGGGGGGGGGCGCAGATACGCAGTATTTT.

The table lists this clonotype with a few counts. The V call is TRBV6-2 or TRBV6-3, the J call TRBJ2-3; D is unresolved. Trimming cost V 2 bases and J 2 bases, with 11 bases left between them. The CDR3 extends over 15 amino acids. Germline V gives CDR1 MNHEY, CDR2 SVGEGT. Written as DNA, the CDR3 is TGTGCCAGCAGTTACCTTTACCATATCACAGATACGCAGTATTTT. This translates into CASSYLYHITDTQYF.

This clonotype was observed many times. The chain links TRBV28 to TRBJ1-1, with D possibly matching TRBD1 (6 bases). With 7 bases removed from V and 0 bases from J, the gap between germline ends came to 18 bases. The germline CDR1 and CDR2 sequences are MDHEN and SYDVKM. The CDR3 is 16 residues long. This CDR3 is CASMGARRSMNTEAFF. The CDR3 region has the DNA TGTGCCAGCATGGGGGCGCGACGGAGCATGAACACTGAAGCTTTCTTT.

This clonotype was recorded a few times. This chain uses TRBV6-1 with TRBJ1-5, with 10 positions matching TRBD1. The germline V gene encodes CDR1 MNHNS and CDR2 SASEGT. V trimming: 6 bases; J trimming: 9 bases; junction bases outside the gene matches: 8. CDR3 length: 14 residues. CDR3 in amino acids: CASRDRGGMAPQHF. In DNA form, the CDR3 reads TGTGCCAGCAGGGACAGGGGGGGGATGGCGCCCCAGCATTTT.

The chain links TRBV7-2 to TRBJ1-1; D is unclear. Trimming shortened V by 5 bases and J by 4 bases, and 14 bases separated the two germline ends. This CDR3 is built from 14 residues. CDR1 is SGHTA and CDR2 is FQGNSA in the germline V gene. The CDR3 DNA follows: TGTGCCAGCAGCCCGTTCGGGGAGAGCACTGAAGCTTTCTTT. Translated: CASSPFGESTEAFF.

This chain links TRBV20-1 with TRBJ2-1; TRBD1 is a possible D gene (5 bases). Trimming left V 2 bases short and J 0 bases short, with 11 bases between. CDR3 length: 15 residues. The germline V gene encodes CDR1 DFQATT and CDR2 SNEGSKA (reference sequence). The CDR3 DNA sequence: TGCAGTGCTAGACCGGGCCAGGGCTCCTACAATGAGCAGTTCTTC. Translated, it gives CSARPGQGSYNEQFF.

With respect to this clonotype: One junction end disagrees with the germline gene, perhaps due to a read error. The chain couples TRBV20-1 to TRBJ1-6; D remains ambiguous. From germline, CDR1 is DFQATT and CDR2 SNEGSKA (reference sequence). The CDR3 consists of 15 residues. The CDR3 DNA reads as TGCAGTGCTAGAGTTAGAGCTGCCTATAATTCACCCCCCCACTTT. This gives the protein CSARVRAAYNSPPHF.

This clonotype has more than one count but fewer than ten. The chain recombines TRBV19 with TRBJ1-4; TRBD1 matches at 8 bases. This CDR3 is 14 amino acids long. Germline CDR1 is LNHDA and CDR2 is SQIVND (reference sequence). Trimming cost V 9 bases and J 5 bases; bases outside gene matches: 8. The chain's CDR3 is CASRQGSINEKLFF. The CDR3 DNA sequence: TGTGCCAGCCGACAGGGGTCGATAAATGAAAAACTGTTTTTT.

This clonotype was found a few times. The J gene is TRBJ2-2, the V gene TRBV14; 9 positions agree with TRBD1. The CDR3 consists of 13 residues. Germline V gene lookup returns CDR1 SGHDN and CDR2 FVKESK. V was clipped by 8 bases and J by 4 bases; unmatched bases: 2. The CDR3 reads CASRDRATGELFF. CDR3 DNA: TGTGCCAGCCGGGACAGGGCCACCGGGGAGCTGTTTTTT.